A selection of T cell receptor beta chains follows, all from one sample in a study of PD-L1 blockade in urothelial cancer. Assay used: immunoSEQ multiplex PCR; TCRdb lists only in-frame clones, some missing. The sample lists around 70,000 clones; about nine tenths were seen once. The sample consisted of PBMCs, taken around atezolizumab (anti-PD-L1) treatment. The receptors originated from a man in his 70s with urothelial cancer. CDR3s include the opening cysteine and the closing phenylalanine or tryptophan. A D gene is named only where the DNA matches it firmly. Clone size is not always given. Where it is, it says once, few, many or a class for expanded clones.

D gene | J gene | clone size | V gene | CDR3 protein | CDR3 DNA
. | TRBJ2-3 | . | TRBV7-3 | CASSLTESVFDTQYF | TGTGCCAGCAGCTTAACGGAGTCGGTATTTGATACGCAGTATTTT
. | TRBJ2-7 | . | TRBV5-1 | CASSPGGASSYEQYF | TGCGCCAGCAGCCCTGGTGGGGCGAGCTCCTACGAGCAGTACTTC
TRBD1 | TRBJ2-6 | once | TRBV4-2 | CASSPGWVQDRGLLLGANVLTF | TGTGCCAGCAGCCCGGGTTGGGTTCAGGACAGGGGTCTCTTACTTGGGGCCAACGTCCTGACTTTC
TRBD2 | TRBJ2-1 | . | TRBV2 | CASSGGLNNEQFF | TGTGCCAGCAGTGGGGGACTAAACAATGAGCAGTTCTTC
TRBD1 | TRBJ2-1 | . | TRBV18 | CASSRQGRNEQFF | TGTGCCAGCTCGAGACAGGGGCGGAATGAGCAGTTCTTC
. | TRBJ2-7 | . | TRBV5-1 | CASHSQNVDEQYF | TGCGCCAGCCACAGTCAAAACGTGGACGAGCAGTACTTC
. | TRBJ1-3 | . | TRBV28 | CASSLPSSGNTIYF | TGTGCCAGCAGTTTACCGAGCTCTGGAAACACCATATATTTT
. | TRBJ2-7 | . | TRBV5-1 | CASSLEFWSSYEQYF | TGCGCCAGCAGCTTGGAGTTCTGGAGTTCCTACGAGCAGTACTTC
. | TRBJ2-7 | . | TRBV21-1 | CASSKDVGPSFYEQYF | TGTGCCAGCAGCAAAGACGTGGGCCCCTCTTTCTACGAGCAGTACTTC
. | TRBJ2-1 | . | TRBV7-9 | CASSPPTGRTRLNEQFF | TGTGCCAGCAGCCCTCCGACAGGGAGGACCCGACTCAATGAGCAGTTCTTC
. | TRBJ2-7 | . | TRBV12-1 | CASSSPGGRCTYEQYF | TGTGCCAGCAGCTCGCCCGGCGGGAGGTGTACCTACGAGCAGTACTTC
. | TRBJ2-7 | . | TRBV7-8 | CASSDRGERDSHEQYF | TGTGCCAGCAGCGACAGGGGAGAGCGGGATTCCCACGAGCAGTACTTC
TRBD1 | TRBJ2-7 | . | TRBV19 | CATRLAGQGATYEQYF | TGTGCCACTAGACTAGCAGGACAGGGGGCAACCTACGAGCAGTACTTC
. | TRBJ2-3 | once | TRBV2 | CASTNADTQYF | TGTGCCAGCACCAATGCAGATACGCAGTATTTT
. | TRBJ2-7 | . | TRBV6-5 | CASSYSRATSYEQYF | TGTGCCAGCAGTTACTCGCGGGCCACGTCCTACGAGCAGTACTTC
TRBD2 | TRBJ2-1 | . | TRBV28 | CASSLAGGNEQFF | TGTGCCAGCAGTTTAGCGGGGGGGAATGAGCAGTTCTTC
. | TRBJ1-3 | . | TRBV7-4 | CASSVLTPNHGNTIYF | TGTGCCAGCAGCGTTTTGACTCCGAACCATGGAAACACCATATATTTT
TRBD1 | TRBJ1-2 | . | TRBV11-2 | CASSLGTGNYGYTF | TGTGCCAGCAGCTTAGGGACAGGGAACTATGGCTACACCTTC
. | TRBJ1-2 | . | TRBV4-2 | CASSQDLRGSGYGYTF | TGTGCCAGCAGCCAAGATTTGCGAGGCAGCGGCTATGGCTACACCTTC
TRBD2 | TRBJ2-1 | once | TRBV7-2 | CASSQGLAGGSYNEQFF | TGTGCCAGCAGCCAGGGACTAGCGGGAGGTTCCTACAATGAGCAGTTCTTC
. | TRBJ2-6 | . | TRBV14 | CASSQEGPGANVLTF | TGTGCCAGCAGCCAAGAGGGGCCTGGGGCCAACGTCCTGACTTTC
TRBD1 | TRBJ2-2 | . | TRBV10-2 | CASSLTGDTGELFF | TGCGCCAGCAGTTTGACAGGGGACACCGGGGAGCTGTTTTTT
. | TRBJ1-2 | . | TRBV7-8 | CASTLLQGANYGYTF | TGTGCCAGCACTCTACTACAGGGTGCTAACTATGGCTACACCTTC
. | TRBJ2-7 | . | TRBV19 | CASSMREGPYEQYF | TGTGCCAGTAGTATGCGTGAGGGTCCCTACGAGCAGTACTTC
. | TRBJ1-2 | few | TRBV25-1 | CASSDRESNYGYTF | TGTGCCAGCAGTGACAGGGAAAGCAACTATGGCTACACCTTC
TRBD1 | TRBJ1-2 | . | TRBV28 | CASSLSPGQGIYGYTF | TGTGCCAGCAGTTTATCTCCGGGACAGGGGATTTACGGCTACACCTTC
. | TRBJ2-7 | . | TRBV28 | CASSFRQSRSEQYF | TGTGCCAGCAGTTTCAGGCAGTCAAGGTCCGAGCAGTACTTC